A selection of T cell receptor beta chains follows, all from one sample in a study of HIV-infected patients and healthy controls. A single record per CDR3 protein comes from TCRdb applying MiXCR to the 5' RACE reads. The sample consists of 15,000 to 20,000 distinct CDR3 sequences, 9.5% to 15% of them appearing once. Sequencing used blood. These receptor sequences come from an adult in good health. The CDR3 runs from the conserved cysteine through the conserved F or W. Each record gives: D gene, clone size, J gene, V gene, CDR3 DNA, CDR3 protein. D genes are given only for firm matches. Size tells how often a clone was seen (once, few, many) or the class of an expanded clone, and some rows leave it out.

-	-	TRBJ1-1	TRBV5-1	TGCGCCAGCAGCCGGACCGTCCAACCCACTGAAGCTTTCTTT	CASSRTVQPTEAFF
-	many	TRBJ1-2	TRBV6-6	TGTGCCAGCAGGTCCCCAGACCACTATGGCTACACCTTC	CASRSPDHYGYTF
-	many	TRBJ1-5	TRBV24-1	TGTGCCACCAGTCAGGGGAGCAATCAGCCCCAGCATTTT	CATSQGSNQPQHF
-	medium-sized	TRBJ2-3	TRBV6-4	TGTGCCAGCAGTCCCGGGACAGATACGCAGTATTTT	CASSPGTDTQYF
-	-	TRBJ1-6	TRBV7-9	TGTGCCAGCAGCTTACGAGGGTCAAGCAATTCACCCCTCCACTTT	CASSLRGSSNSPLHF
-	many	TRBJ2-1	TRBV11-3	TGTGCCAGCACCCAGGGGCCTGGGGCCTACAATGAGCAGTTCTTC	CASTQGPGAYNEQFF
-	many	TRBJ1-5	TRBV6-6	TGTGCCAGCAGTCGACAGAATAGCAATCAGCCCCAGCATTTT	CASSRQNSNQPQHF
-	many	TRBJ2-2	TRBV4-3	TGCGCCAGCAGCCAAAATTTTTTGTACACCGGGGAGCTGTTTTTT	CASSQNFLYTGELFF
-	many	TRBJ1-1	TRBV12-3/TRBV12-4	TGTGCCAGCAGCTCCACCAGGGGAACTGAAGCTTTCTTT	CASSSTRGTEAFF
-	many	TRBJ1-2	TRBV5-1	TGCGCCAGCAGACCCCGACGGAGTTATGGCTACACCTTC	CASRPRRSYGYTF
-	many	TRBJ2-1	TRBV11-2	TGTGCCAGCAGTCTCAGGGGGGACAGTTCCTACAATGAGCAGTTCTTC	CASSLRGDSSYNEQFF
-	-	TRBJ2-5	TRBV30	TGTGCCTGGGGGGACGGGGCGGTAGAGACCCAGTACTTC	CAWGDGAVETQYF
-	-	TRBJ2-5	TRBV11-2	TGTGCCAGCAGCCCAAGAAAAGAGACCCAGTACTTC	CASSPRKETQYF
TRBD1	medium-sized	TRBJ1-5	TRBV28	TGTGCCAGCAGTTTTTGGGTCTGGGACAGGGTGAAGGATCAGCCCCAGCATTTT	CASSFWVWDRVKDQPQHF
-	many	TRBJ2-6	TRBV28	TGTGCCAGCACCCGAGCAAGGGCGACTGGGGCCAACGTCCTGACTTTC	CASTRARATGANVLTF
-	medium-sized	TRBJ2-7	TRBV3-1	TGTGCCAGCAGCCAAGATATACGGTACGAGCAGTACTTC	CASSQDIRYEQYF
TRBD1	many	TRBJ1-3	TRBV5-4	TGTGCCAGCAGCCCAATGACAGGGACCGACACCATATATTTT	CASSPMTGTDTIYF
-	few	TRBJ1-1	TRBV3-1	TGTGCCAGCAGCTACCGACCACGGGGGGCCGGGGCCGACACTGAAGCTTTCTTT	CASSYRPRGAGADTEAFF
TRBD1	many	TRBJ1-4	TRBV5-4	TGTGCCAGCAGCGAAAGACGACAGGGGCGAAATGAAAAACTGTTTTTT	CASSERRQGRNEKLFF
-	many	TRBJ1-5	TRBV6-2/TRBV6-3	TGTGCCAGCAGTTATGTTAATAGCAATCAGCCCCAGCATTTT	CASSYVNSNQPQHF
TRBD1	many	TRBJ2-1	TRBV20-1	TGCAGTGCTAGGCCCATGGACAGGGGGAGGTTCAATGAGCAGTTCTTC	CSARPMDRGRFNEQFF
-	-	TRBJ1-2	TRBV29-1	TGCAGCGTTGGAAAGGGGGAGGCGGGCTACACCTTC	CSVGKGEAGYTF
-	-	TRBJ1-5	TRBV6-5	TGTGCCAGCACTTCTAGTCCGGGGCAGCCCCAGCATTTT	CASTSSPGQPQHF
-	medium-sized	TRBJ1-5	TRBV6-2/TRBV6-3	TGTGCCAGCAGTTACTACGGGACGGGAAATCAGCCCCAGCATTTT	CASSYYGTGNQPQHF
TRBD1	-	TRBJ1-1	TRBV4-3	TGCGCCAGCAGCCACGATACCGGGACAGTGAACACTGAAGCTTTCTTT	CASSHDTGTVNTEAFF
TRBD2	many	TRBJ2-1	TRBV7-9	TGTGCCAGCAGCCAGGTTAGCGGGGGCGGACCCTACAATGAGCAGTTCTTC	CASSQVSGGGPYNEQFF
-	-	TRBJ2-6	TRBV9	TGTGCCAGCAGTTCGGGCAGGGGGGAGATTACTGGGGCCAACGTCCTGACTTTC	CASSSGRGEITGANVLTF
TRBD2	few	TRBJ2-7	TRBV5-1	TGCGCCAGCAGCGAAGGACTAGCGGGGGCCGCATCCTACGAGCAGTACTTC	CASSEGLAGAASYEQYF
-	many	TRBJ2-3	TRBV29-1	TGCAGCGTTGAGAAGGGCCCCGCAGATACGCAGTATTTT	CSVEKGPADTQYF
TRBD1	once	TRBJ1-6	TRBV7-2	TGTGCCAGCAGCCCACAGGGGCACGGAAATTCACCCCTCCACTTT	CASSPQGHGNSPLHF
-	few	TRBJ2-4	TRBV5-1	TGCGCCAGCAGCTTGGCGGGGAAAAACATTCAGTACTTC	CASSLAGKNIQYF
-	medium-sized	TRBJ2-7	TRBV7-9	TGTGCCAGCAGCCTCCTTCCATCTTCCTTC	CASSLLPSSF
-	many	TRBJ1-2	TRBV21-1	TGTGCCAGCAGCACCCCCGGTGGGACCCGGAACTATGGCTACACCTTC	CASSTPGGTRNYGYTF
-	few	TRBJ2-3	TRBV6-6	TGTGCCAGCAGTCACCTCGGGGCGGGGGCCCTCACAGATACGCAGTATTTT	CASSHLGAGALTDTQYF
-	medium-sized	TRBJ2-7	TRBV7-6	TGTGCCAGCAGCTTAAGAGGCGTCTCCTACGAGCAGTACTTC	CASSLRGVSYEQYF
-	medium-sized	TRBJ2-1	TRBV20-1	TGCAGTGCTCCCACGCAGTGGGGGTACAATGAGCAGTTCTTC	CSAPTQWGYNEQFF
-	medium-sized	TRBJ2-1	TRBV12-3/TRBV12-4	TGTGCCAGCAGGCGGATCCGAGGTACTGAGCAGTTCTTC	CASRRIRGTEQFF
-	medium-sized	TRBJ2-3	TRBV20-1	TGCAGTGTCCGTCGACAGGGACTCACAGATACGCAGTATTTT	CSVRRQGLTDTQYF
-	many	TRBJ1-5	TRBV6-2/TRBV6-3	TGTGCCAGCAGCGGAGTGTACGGACCCGAGGACAAGCCCCAGCATTTT	CASSGVYGPEDKPQHF
TRBD1	medium-sized	TRBJ2-5	TRBV7-9	TGTGCCAGCAGCTCAACAGGGGTTGAGACCCAGTACTTC	CASSSTGVETQYF
-	-	TRBJ1-1	TRBV6-2/TRBV6-3	TGTGCCAGCAGTTCTCTCGGCCGAAGAGAAGCTTTCTTT	CASSSLGRREAFF
-	few	TRBJ1-5	TRBV10-3	TGTGCCATCAAAGCGCGGCAGAATCAGCCCCAGCATTTT	CAIKARQNQPQHF
-	medium-sized	TRBJ1-1	TRBV6-6	TGTGCCAGCAGTTACCGTGGGGAGCCTGAAGCTTTCTTT	CASSYRGEPEAFF
-	-	TRBJ1-2	TRBV10-3	TGTGCCATCAAATCGACACAGGGATTGGAGGGCTACACCTTC	CAIKSTQGLEGYTF
-	-	TRBJ1-5	TRBV5-6	TGTGCCAGCAGCTTGTGGGGGAATCAGCCCCAGCATTTT	CASSLWGNQPQHF
-	-	TRBJ1-1	TRBV4-2	TGTGCCAGCAGCCAAGAGCTAGGGCACACTGAAGCTTTCTTT	CASSQELGHTEAFF
-	medium-sized	TRBJ1-5	TRBV4-3	TGCGCCAGCAGCCAAGGGGCGGAGGATCAGCCCCAGCATTTT	CASSQGAEDQPQHF
-	-	TRBJ2-4	TRBV7-8	TGTGCCAGCAGCTTAATGGACATCAAAAACATTCAGTACTTC	CASSLMDIKNIQYF
-	many	TRBJ1-1	TRBV6-1	TGTGCCAGCAGTGCCACCCTCGGGGAAGAAAACACTGAAGCTTTCTTT	CASSATLGEENTEAFF
-	-	TRBJ2-3	TRBV28	TGTGCCAGCAGTTCTCGGGATATTAGCACAGATACGCAGTATTTT	CASSSRDISTDTQYF
-	many	TRBJ2-5	TRBV7-3	TGTGCCAGCAGCCCCATAAACCAAGAGACCCAGTACTTC	CASSPINQETQYF
TRBD1	many	TRBJ2-7	TRBV6-6	TGTGCCAGCAGTACTACCCGACAGGGACGGGAGCAGTACTTC	CASSTTRQGREQYF
TRBD1	many	TRBJ2-3	TRBV6-2/TRBV6-3	TGTGCCAGCAGTTACCAAGGGACAGCCACAGATACGCAGTATTTT	CASSYQGTATDTQYF
-	many	TRBJ2-6	TRBV7-2	TGTGCCAGCAGCGCCCGCAATACTGGGGCCAACGTCCTGACTTTC	CASSARNTGANVLTF
TRBD2	many	TRBJ2-5	TRBV7-2	TGTGCCAGCAGAGAGTTACTAGCGGGGGGGAAAGAGACCCAGTACTTC	CASRELLAGGKETQYF
TRBD2	many	TRBJ2-3	TRBV20-1	TGCAGTGCTAGTTCCCGGGACTATGTCACAGATACGCAGTATTTT	CSASSRDYVTDTQYF
-	many	TRBJ1-2	TRBV3-1	TGTGCCAGCAGCCAGAGCCAGGGGAAGGATGGCTACACCTTC	CASSQSQGKDGYTF